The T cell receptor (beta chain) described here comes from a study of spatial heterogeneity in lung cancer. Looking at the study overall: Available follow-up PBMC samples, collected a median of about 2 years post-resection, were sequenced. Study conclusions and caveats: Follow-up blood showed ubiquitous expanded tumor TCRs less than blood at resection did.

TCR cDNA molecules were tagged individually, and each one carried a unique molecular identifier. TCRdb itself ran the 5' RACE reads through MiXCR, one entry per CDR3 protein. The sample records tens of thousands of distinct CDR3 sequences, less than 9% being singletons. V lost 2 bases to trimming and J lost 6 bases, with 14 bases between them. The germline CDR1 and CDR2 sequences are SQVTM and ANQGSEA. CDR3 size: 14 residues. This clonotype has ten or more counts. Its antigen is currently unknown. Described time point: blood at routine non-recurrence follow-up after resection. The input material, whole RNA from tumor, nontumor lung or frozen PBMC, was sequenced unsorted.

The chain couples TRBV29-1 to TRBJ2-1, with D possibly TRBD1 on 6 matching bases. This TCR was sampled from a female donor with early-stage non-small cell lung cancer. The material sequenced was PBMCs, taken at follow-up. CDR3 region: CSVEPMTGRNEQFF. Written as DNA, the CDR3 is TGCAGCGTTGAACCGATGACAGGCCGCAATGAGCAGTTCTTC.